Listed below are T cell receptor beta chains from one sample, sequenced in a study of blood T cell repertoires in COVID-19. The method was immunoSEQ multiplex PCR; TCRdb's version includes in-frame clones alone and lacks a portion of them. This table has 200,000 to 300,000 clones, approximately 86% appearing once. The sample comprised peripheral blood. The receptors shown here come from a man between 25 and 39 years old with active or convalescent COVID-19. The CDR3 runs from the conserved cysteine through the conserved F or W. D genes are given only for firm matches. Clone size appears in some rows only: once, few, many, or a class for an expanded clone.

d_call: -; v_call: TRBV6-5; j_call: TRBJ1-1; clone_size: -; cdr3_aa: CASSPLEIMNTEAFF; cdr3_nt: TGTGCCAGCAGTCCGCTGGAGATCATGAACACTGAAGCTTTCTTT
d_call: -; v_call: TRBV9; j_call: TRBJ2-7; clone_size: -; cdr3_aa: CASSVGQDPYEQYF; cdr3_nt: TGTGCCAGCAGCGTAGGGCAGGATCCCTACGAGCAGTACTTC
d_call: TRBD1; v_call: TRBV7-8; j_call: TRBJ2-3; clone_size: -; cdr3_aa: CASGQGALDTDTQYF; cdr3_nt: TGTGCCAGCGGGCAGGGGGCGCTGGACACAGATACGCAGTATTTT
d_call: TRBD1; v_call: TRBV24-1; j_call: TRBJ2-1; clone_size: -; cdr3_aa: CATSDAGQGLSYNEQFF; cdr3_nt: TGTGCCACCAGTGACGCAGGACAGGGGCTCTCCTACAATGAGCAGTTCTTC
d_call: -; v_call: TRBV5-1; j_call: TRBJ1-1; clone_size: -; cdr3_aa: CASSLDPGRNTEAFF; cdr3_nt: TGCGCCAGCAGCTTGGACCCCGGTAGAAACACTGAAGCTTTCTTT
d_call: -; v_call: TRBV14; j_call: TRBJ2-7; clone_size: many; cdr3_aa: CASSHLPGNEQYF; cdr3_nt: TGTGCCAGCAGTCACCTCCCGGGGAACGAGCAGTACTTC
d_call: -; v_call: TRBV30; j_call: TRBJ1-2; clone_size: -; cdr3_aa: CAWSRPGGPPNGYTF; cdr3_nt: TGTGCCTGGAGCAGACCGGGGGGGCCCCCCAATGGCTACACCTTC
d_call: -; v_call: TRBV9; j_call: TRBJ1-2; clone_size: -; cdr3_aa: CASSAGTRNYGYTF; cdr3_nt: TGTGCCAGCAGCGCGGGGACAAGGAACTATGGCTACACCTTC
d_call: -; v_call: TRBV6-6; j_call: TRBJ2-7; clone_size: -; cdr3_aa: CASSPVSFYEQYF; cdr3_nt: TGTGCCAGCAGCCCCGTAAGCTTCTACGAGCAGTACTTC
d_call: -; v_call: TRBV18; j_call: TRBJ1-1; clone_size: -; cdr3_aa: CASSPRRGVYTEAFF; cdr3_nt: TGTGCCAGCTCACCTCGTCGGGGGGTGTACACTGAAGCTTTCTTT
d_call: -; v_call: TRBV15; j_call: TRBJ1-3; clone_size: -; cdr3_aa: CATSAGPEGNTIYF; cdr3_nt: TGTGCCACCAGCGCAGGGCCGGAGGGAAACACCATATATTTT
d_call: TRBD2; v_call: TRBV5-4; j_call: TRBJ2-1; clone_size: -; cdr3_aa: CASSSSGAAYNEQFF; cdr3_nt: TGTGCCAGCAGCTCTAGCGGGGCGGCCTACAATGAGCAGTTCTTC
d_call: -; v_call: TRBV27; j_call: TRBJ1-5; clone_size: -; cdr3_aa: CASSLGGTGNQPQHF; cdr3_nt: TGTGCCAGCAGTTTAGGCGGGACGGGAAATCAGCCCCAGCATTTT
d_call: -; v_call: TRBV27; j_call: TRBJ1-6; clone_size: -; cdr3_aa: CAGCGRNNSPLHF; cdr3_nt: TGTGCCGGTTGTGGCAGAAATAATTCACCCCTCCACTTT
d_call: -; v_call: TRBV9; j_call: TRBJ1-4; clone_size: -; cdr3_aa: CASSVGTQSNEKLFF; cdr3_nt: TGTGCCAGCAGCGTAGGTACACAGAGCAATGAAAAACTGTTTTTT
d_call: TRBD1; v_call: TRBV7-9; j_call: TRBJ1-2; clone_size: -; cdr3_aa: CASSHARTGGDYTF; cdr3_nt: TGTGCCAGCAGCCACGCCCGGACAGGGGGCGACTACACCTTC
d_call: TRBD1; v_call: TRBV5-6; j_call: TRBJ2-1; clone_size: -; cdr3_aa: CASSLPREQGWDEQFF; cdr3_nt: TGTGCCAGCAGCTTACCCCGAGAACAGGGGTGGGATGAGCAGTTCTTC
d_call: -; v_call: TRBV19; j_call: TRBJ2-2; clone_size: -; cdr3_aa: CASSIILASTGELFF; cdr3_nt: TGTGCCAGTAGTATAATACTAGCCAGCACCGGGGAGCTGTTTTTT
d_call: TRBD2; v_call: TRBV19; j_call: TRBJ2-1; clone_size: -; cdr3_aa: CASSIDTGTSGGTSYNEQFF; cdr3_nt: TGTGCCAGTAGTATAGATACCGGGACTAGCGGGGGGACCTCCTACAATGAGCAGTTCTTC
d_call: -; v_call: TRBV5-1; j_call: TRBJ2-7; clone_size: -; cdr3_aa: CASSPDSNGRYEQYF; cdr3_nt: TGCGCCAGCAGTCCCGACAGTAACGGTCGATACGAGCAGTACTTC
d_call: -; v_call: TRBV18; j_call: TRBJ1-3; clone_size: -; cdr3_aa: CASSPLPGTNSGNTIYF; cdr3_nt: TGTGCCAGCTCACCATTACCAGGAACAAACTCTGGAAACACCATATATTTT
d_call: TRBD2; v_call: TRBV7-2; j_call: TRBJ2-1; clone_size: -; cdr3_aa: CASTLSGGVRNEQFF; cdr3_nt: TGTGCCAGCACCCTAAGCGGGGGGGTCCGCAATGAGCAGTTCTTC
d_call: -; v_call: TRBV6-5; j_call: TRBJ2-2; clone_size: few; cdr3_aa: CASSFTGPSNTGELFF; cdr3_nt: TGTGCCAGCAGTTTCACAGGGCCCTCGAACACCGGGGAGCTGTTTTTT
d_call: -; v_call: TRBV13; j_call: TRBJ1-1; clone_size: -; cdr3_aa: CASSFLGSGTEAFF; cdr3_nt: TGTGCCAGCAGCTTCCTAGGGAGTGGCACTGAAGCTTTCTTT
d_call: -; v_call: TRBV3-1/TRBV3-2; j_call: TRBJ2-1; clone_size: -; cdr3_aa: CASSQDWRGPYNEQFF; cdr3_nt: TGTGCCAGCAGCCAAGATTGGAGGGGGCCGTACAATGAGCAGTTCTTC
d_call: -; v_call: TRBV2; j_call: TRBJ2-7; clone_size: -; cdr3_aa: CASSDSWEQYF; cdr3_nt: TGTGCCAGCAGTGATAGTTGGGAGCAGTACTTC
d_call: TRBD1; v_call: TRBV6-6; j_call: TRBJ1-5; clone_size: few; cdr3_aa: CASRDRDVQPQHF; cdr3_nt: TGTGCCAGCAGGGACAGGGATGTTCAGCCCCAGCATTTT
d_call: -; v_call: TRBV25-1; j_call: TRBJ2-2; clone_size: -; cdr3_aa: CAIGQPNTGELFF; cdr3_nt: TGTGCCATCGGACAGCCGAACACCGGGGAGCTGTTTTTT
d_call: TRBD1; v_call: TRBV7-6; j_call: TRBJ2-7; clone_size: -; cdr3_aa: CASSYRQGTSYEQYF; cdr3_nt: TGTGCCAGCAGCTACCGACAGGGAACCTCCTACGAGCAGTACTTC
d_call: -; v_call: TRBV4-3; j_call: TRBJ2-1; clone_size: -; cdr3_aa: CASSQVLGDEQFF; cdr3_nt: TGCGCCAGCAGCCAGGTGTTGGGAGATGAGCAGTTCTTC
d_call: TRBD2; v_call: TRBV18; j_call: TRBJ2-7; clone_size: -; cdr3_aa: CASSPRTSYEQYF; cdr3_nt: TGTGCCAGCTCACCACGGACTAGCTACGAGCAGTACTTC
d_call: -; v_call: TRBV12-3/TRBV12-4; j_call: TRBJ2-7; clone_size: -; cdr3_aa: CASSFVSYEQYF; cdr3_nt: TGTGCCAGCAGTTTTGTCAGCTACGAGCAGTACTTC
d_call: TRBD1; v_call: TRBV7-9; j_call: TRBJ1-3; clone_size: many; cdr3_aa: CASSLGQGAMGNTIYF; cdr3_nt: TGTGCCAGCAGCTTGGGACAGGGGGCTATGGGAAACACCATATATTTT
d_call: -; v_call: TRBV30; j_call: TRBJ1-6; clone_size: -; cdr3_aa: CAWSRTVKLLNSPLHF; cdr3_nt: TGTGCCTGGAGTCGGACAGTCAAACTCCTTAATTCACCCCTCCACTTT
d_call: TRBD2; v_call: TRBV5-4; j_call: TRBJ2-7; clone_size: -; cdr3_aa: CASSAGTSASYEQYF; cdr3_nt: TGTGCCAGCAGCGCGGGGACTAGCGCATCCTACGAGCAGTACTTC